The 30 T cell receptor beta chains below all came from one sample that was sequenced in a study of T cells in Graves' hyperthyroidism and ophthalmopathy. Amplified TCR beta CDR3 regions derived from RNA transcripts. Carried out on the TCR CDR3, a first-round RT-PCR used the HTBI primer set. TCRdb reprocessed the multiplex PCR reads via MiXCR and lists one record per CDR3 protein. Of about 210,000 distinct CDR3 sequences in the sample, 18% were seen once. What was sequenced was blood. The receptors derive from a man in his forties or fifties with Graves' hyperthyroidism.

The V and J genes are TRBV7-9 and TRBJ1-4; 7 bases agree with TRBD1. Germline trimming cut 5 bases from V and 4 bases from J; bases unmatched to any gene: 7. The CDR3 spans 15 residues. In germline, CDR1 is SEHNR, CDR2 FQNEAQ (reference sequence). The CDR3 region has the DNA TGTGCCAGCAGCCCTGGGACAGCCTTTAATGAAAAACTGTTTTTT. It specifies CASSPGTAFNEKLFF.

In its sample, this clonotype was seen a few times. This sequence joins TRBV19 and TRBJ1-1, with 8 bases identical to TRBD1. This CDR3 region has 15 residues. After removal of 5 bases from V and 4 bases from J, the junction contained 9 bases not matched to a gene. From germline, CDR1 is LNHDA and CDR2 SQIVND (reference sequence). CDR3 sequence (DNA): TGTGCCAGTAGTGTCCAACAGGGGGACGGCACTGAAGCTTTCTTT. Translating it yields CASSVQQGDGTEAFF.

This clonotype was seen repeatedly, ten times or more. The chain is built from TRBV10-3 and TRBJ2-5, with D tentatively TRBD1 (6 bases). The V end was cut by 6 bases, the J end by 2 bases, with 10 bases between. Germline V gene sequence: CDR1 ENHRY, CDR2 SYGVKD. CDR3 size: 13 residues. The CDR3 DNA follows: TGTGCCATCAGGGGGGCGGTGCAAGAGACCCAGTACTTC. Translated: CAIRGAVQETQYF.

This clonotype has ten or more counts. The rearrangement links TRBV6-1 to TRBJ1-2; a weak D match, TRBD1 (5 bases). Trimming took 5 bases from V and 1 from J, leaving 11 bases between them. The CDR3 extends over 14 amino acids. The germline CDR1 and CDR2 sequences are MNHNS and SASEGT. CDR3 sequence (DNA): TGTGCCAGCAGTTATGGGGACCTTAACTATGGCTACACCTTC. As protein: CASSYGDLNYGYTF.

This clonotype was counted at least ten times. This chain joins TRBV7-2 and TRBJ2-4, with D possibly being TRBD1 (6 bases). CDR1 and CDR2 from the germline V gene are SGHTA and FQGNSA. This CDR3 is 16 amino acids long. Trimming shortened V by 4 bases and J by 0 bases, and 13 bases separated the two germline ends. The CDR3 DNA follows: TGTGCCAGCAGCTCAGGTGGGGGCGGAGCCAAAAACATTCAGTACTTC. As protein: CASSSGGGGAKNIQYF.

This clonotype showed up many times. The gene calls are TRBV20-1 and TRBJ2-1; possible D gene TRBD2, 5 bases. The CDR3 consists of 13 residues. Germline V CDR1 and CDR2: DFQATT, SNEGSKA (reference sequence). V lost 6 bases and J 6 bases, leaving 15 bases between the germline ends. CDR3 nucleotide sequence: TGCAGTGCGCAGACCGGGGTGGGCAATGAGCAGTTCTTC. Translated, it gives CSAQTGVGNEQFF.

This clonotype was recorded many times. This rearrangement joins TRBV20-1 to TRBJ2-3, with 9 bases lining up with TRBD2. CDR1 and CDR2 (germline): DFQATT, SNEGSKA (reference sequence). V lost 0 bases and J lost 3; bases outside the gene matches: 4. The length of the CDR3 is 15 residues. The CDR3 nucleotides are TGCAGTGCTAGAGAGGAGCGGGGGGATACAGATACGCAGTATTTT. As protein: CSAREERGDTDTQYF.

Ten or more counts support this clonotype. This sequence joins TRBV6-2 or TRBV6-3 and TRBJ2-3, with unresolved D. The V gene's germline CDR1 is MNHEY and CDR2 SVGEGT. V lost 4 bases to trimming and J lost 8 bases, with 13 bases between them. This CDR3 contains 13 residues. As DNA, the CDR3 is TGTGCCAGCAGTTTCCCCGTACTTGGTACGCAGTATTTT. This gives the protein CASSFPVLGTQYF.

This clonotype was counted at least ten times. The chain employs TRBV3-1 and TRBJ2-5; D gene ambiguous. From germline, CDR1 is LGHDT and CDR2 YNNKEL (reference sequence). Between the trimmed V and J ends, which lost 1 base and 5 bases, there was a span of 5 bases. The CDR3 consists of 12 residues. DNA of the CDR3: TGTGCCAGCAGCCAAGGGTCGGAGACCCAGTACTTC. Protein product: CASSQGSETQYF.

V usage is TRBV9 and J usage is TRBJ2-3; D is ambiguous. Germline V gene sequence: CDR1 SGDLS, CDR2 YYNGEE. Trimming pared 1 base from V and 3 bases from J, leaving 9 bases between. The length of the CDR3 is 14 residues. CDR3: CASSVTVLTDTQYF. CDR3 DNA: TGTGCCAGCAGCGTAACAGTTCTGACAGATACGCAGTATTTT.

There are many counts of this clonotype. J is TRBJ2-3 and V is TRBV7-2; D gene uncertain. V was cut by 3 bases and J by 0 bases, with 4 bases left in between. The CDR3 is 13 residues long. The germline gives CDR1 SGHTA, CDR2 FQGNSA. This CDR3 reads CASSFSSTDTQYF. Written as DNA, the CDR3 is TGTGCCAGCAGCTTTAGTAGCACAGATACGCAGTATTTT.

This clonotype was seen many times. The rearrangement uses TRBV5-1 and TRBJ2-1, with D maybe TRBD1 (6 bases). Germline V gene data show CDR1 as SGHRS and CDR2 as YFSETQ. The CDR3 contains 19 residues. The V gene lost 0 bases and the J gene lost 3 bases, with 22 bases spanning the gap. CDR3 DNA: TGCGCCAGCAGCTTGGAAGGTGTAGGGATTAAGGGGGACTACAATGAGCAGTTCTTC. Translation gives CASSLEGVGIKGDYNEQFF.

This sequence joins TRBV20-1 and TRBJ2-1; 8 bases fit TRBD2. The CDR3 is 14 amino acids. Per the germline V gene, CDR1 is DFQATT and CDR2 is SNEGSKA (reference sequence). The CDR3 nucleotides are TGCAGCGTCCTTTTAGCGGGGACGTACAATGAGCAGTTCTTC. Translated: CSVLLAGTYNEQFF.

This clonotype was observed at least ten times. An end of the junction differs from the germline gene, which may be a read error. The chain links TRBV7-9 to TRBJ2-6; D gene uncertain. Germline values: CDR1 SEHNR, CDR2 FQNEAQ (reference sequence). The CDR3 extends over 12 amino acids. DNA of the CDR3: TGTGCCAGCAGCTTAGCGACGACGACGCCTGACTTC. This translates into CASSLATTTPDF.

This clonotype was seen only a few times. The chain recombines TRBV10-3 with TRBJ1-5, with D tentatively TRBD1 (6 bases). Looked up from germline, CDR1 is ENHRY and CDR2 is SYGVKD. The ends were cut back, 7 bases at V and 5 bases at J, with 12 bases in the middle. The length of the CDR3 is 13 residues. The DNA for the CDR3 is TGTGCCATCAACGACAGGCGACATCAGCCCCAGCATTTT. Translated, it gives CAINDRRHQPQHF.

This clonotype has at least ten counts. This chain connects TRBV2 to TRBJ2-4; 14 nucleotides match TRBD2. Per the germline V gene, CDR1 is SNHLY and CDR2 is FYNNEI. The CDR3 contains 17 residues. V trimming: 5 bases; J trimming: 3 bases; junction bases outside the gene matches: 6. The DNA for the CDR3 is TGTGCCAGCAGTAAGGGACTAGCGGGGGCCAACAAAAACATTCAGTACTTC. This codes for CASSKGLAGANKNIQYF.

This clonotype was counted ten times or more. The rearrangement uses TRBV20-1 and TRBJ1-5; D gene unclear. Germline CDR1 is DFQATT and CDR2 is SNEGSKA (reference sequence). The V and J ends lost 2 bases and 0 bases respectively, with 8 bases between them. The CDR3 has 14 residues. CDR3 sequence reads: CSARPAGSNQPQHF. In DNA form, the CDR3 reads TGCAGTGCTAGACCGGCAGGTAGCAATCAGCCCCAGCATTTT.

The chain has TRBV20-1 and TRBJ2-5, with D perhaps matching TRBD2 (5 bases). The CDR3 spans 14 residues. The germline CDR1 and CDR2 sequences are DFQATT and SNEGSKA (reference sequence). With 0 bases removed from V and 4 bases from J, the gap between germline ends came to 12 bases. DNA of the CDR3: TGCAGTGCTAGAGAAGGCAGCGGTATAGAGACCCAGTACTTC. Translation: CSAREGSGIETQYF.

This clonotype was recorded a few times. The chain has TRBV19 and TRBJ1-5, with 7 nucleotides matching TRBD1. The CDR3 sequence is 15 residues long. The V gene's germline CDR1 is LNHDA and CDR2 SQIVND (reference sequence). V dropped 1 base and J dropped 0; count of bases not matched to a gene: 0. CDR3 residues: CASSIGQGSNQPQHF. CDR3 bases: TGTGCCAGTAGTATAGGACAGGGTAGCAATCAGCCCCAGCATTTT.

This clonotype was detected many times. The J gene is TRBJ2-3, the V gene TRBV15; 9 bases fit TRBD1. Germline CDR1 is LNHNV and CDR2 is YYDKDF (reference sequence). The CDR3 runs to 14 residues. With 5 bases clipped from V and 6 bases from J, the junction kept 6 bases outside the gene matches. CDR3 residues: CATSDWDREDTQYF. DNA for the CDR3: TGTGCCACCAGCGACTGGGACAGGGAGGATACGCAGTATTTT.

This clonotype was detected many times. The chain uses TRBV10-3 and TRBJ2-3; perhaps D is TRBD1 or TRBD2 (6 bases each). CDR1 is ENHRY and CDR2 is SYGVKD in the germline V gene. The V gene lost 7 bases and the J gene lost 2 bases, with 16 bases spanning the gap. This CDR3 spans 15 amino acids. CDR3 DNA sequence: TGTGCCATCACTCCCGGGGGCGGCTACACAGATACGCAGTATTTT. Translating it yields CAITPGGGYTDTQYF.

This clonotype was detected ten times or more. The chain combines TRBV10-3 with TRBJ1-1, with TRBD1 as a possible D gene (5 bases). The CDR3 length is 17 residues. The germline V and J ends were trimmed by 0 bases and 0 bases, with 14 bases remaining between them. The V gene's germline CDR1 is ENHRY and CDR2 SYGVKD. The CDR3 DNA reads TGTGCCATCAGTGAGTCCGGGCTATGGGGGATGAACACTGAAGCTTTCTTT. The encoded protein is CAISESGLWGMNTEAFF.

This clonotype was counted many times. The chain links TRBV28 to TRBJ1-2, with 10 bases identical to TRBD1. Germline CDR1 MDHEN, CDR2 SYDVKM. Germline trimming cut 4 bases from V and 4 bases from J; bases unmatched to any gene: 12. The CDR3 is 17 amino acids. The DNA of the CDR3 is TGTGCCAGCAGTTCAGAGACAGGGGGCGCGCGTTCCTATGGCTACACCTTC. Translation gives CASSSETGGARSYGYTF.

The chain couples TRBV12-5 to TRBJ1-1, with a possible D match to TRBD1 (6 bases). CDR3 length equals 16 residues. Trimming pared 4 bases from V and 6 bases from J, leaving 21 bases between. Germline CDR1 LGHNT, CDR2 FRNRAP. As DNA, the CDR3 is TGTGCTAGTGGTTCCAGCGTTGGACAGCATAACCCTGAAGCTTTCTTT. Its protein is CASGSSVGQHNPEAFF.

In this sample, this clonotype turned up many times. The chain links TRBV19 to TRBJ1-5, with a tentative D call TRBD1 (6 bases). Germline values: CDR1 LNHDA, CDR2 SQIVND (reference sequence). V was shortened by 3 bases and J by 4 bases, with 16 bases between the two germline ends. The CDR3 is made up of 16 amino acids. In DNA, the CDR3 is TGTGCCAGTAGTATCCGGAGGGGGTACAGGAATCAGCCCCAGCATTTT. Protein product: CASSIRRGYRNQPQHF.

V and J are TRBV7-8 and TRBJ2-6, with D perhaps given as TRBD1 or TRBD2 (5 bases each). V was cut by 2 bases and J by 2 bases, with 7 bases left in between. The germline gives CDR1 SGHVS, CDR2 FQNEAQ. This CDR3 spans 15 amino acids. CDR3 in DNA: TGTGCCAGCAGCTTATCGGGGCCTGGGGCCAACGTCCTGACTTTC. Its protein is CASSLSGPGANVLTF.

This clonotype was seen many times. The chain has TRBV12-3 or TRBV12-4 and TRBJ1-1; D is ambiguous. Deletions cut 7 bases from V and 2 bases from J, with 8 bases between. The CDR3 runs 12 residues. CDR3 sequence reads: CASTLENTEAFF. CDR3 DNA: TGTGCCAGCACTCTCGAAAACACTGAAGCTTTCTTT.

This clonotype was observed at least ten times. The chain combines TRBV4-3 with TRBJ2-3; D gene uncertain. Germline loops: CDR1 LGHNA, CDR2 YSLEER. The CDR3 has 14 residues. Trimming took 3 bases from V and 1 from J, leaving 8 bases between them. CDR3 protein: CASSQGRGTDTQYF. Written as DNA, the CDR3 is TGCGCCAGCAGCCAGGGCCGCGGCACAGATACGCAGTATTTT.

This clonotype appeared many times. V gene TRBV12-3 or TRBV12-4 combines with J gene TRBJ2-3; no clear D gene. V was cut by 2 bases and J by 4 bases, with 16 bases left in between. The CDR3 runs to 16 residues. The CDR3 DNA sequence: TGTGCCAGCAGTTTATATCTTGAGAGTTTCCCAGATACGCAGTATTTT. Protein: CASSLYLESFPDTQYF.

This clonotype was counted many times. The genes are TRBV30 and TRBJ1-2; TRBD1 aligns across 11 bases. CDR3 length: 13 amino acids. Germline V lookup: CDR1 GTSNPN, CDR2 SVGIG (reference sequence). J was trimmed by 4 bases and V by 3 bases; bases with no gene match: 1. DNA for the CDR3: TGTGCCTGGAGAGGGACAGGGGGCTATGGCTACACCTTC. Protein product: CAWRGTGGYGYTF. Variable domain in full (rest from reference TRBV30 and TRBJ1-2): SQTIHQWPATLVQPVGSPLSLECTVEGTSNPNLYWYRQAAGRGLQLLFYSVGIGQISSEVPQNLSASRPQDRQFILSSKKLLLSDSGFYLCAWRGTGGYGYTFGSGTRLTVV.